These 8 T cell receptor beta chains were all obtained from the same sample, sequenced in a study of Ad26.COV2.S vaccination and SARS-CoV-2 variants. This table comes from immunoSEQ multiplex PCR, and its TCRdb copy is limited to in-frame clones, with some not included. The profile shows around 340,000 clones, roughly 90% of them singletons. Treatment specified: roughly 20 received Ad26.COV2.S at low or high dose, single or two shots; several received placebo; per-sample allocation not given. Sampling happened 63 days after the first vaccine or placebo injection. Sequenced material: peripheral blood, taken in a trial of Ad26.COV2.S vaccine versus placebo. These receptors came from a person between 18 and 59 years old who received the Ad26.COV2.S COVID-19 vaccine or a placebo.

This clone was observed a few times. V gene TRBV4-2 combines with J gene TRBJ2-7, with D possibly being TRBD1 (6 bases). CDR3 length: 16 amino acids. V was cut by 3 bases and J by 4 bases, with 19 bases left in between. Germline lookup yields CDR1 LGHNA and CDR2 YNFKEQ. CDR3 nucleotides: TGTGCCAGCAGCCATCTCGAAGGGGGAAGTATGTACGAGCAGTACTTC. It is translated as CASSHLEGGSMYEQYF.

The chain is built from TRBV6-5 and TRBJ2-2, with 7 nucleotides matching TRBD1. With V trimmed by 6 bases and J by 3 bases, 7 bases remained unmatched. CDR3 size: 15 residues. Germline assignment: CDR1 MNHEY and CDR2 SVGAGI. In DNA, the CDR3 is TGTGCCAGCAGGTACCCGGGACAGCACACCGGGGAGCTGTTTTTT. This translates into CASRYPGQHTGELFF.

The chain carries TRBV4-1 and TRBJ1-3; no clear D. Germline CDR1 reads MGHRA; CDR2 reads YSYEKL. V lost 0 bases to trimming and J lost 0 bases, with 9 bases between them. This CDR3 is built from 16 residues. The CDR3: CASSQDPSFSGNTIYF. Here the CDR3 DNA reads TGCGCCAGCAGCCAAGATCCCTCCTTCTCTGGAAACACCATATATTTT.

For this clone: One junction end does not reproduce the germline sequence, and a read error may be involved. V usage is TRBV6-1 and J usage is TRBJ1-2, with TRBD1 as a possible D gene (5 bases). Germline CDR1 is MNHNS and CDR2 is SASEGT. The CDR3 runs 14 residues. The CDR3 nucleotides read TGTGCCAGCCGTGACAGAGAGACAAACTATGGCTACACCTTC. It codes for CASRDRETNYGYTF.

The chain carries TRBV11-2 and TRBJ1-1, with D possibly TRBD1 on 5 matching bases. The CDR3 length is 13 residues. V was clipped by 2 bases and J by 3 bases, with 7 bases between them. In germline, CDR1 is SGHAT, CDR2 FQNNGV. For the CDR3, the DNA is TGTGCCAGCAGCTTAAGCAGGGACACTGAAGCTTTCTTT. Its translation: CASSLSRDTEAFF.

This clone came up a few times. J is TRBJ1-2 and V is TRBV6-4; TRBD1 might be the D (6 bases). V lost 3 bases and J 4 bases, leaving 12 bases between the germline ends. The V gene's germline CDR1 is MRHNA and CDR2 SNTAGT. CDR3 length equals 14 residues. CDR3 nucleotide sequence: TGTGCCAGCAGTGATGGAGGAGGGGGCTATGGCTACACCTTC. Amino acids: CASSDGGGGYGYTF.

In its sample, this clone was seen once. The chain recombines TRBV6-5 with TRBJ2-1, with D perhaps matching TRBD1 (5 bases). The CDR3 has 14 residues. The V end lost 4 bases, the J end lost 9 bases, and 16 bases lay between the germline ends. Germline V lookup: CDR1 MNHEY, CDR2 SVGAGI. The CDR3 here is CASSSPGFSGEQFF. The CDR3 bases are TGTGCCAGCAGTTCCCCAGGGTTTTCGGGTGAGCAGTTCTTC.

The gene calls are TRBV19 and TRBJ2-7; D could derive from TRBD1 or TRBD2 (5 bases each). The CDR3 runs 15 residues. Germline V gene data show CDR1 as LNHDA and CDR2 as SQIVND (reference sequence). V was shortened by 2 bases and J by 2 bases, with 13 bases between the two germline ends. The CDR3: CASSIKPTGPYEQYF. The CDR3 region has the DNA TGTGCCAGTAGTATAAAGCCAACGGGACCCTACGAGCAGTACTTC.